This T cell receptor beta chain is drawn from a study of type 1 and type 2 diabetes patients. No donor had another autoimmune disease or recent infection within four weeks. This clonotype is a singleton in its sample. Its antigen is unknown. PCR was run on genomic DNA. Multiplex PCR with 30 forward and 13 reverse primers amplified the TCR beta CDR3. From the multiplex PCR reads, TCRdb called clonotypes with MiXCR, one entry per CDR3 protein. In the table there are fewer than 300,000 distinct CDR3 sequences, around 47% of which are singletons. The CDR3 is 18 residues long. Trimming pared 6 bases from V and 1 base from J, leaving 22 bases between. Germline loops: CDR1 LNHDA, CDR2 SQIVND (reference sequence). Study outcomes and limitations: Type 1 diabetes repertoires were significantly less diverse than type 2 diabetes ones.

This sequence joins TRBV19 and TRBJ2-1, with a weak D call TRBD1 (6 bases). The sample was peripheral blood mononuclear cells (PBMCs). The source is a man younger than 35 with type 2 diabetes. CDR3: CASSTQGWGLESYNEQFF. The DNA of the CDR3 is TGTGCCAGTAGCACACAGGGTTGGGGGCTCGAATCCTACAATGAGCAGTTCTTC. Based on the CDR3 plus reference TRBV19 and TRBJ2-1, the full variable domain is DGGITQSPKYLFRKEGQNVTLSCEQNLNHDAMYWYRQDPGQGLRLIYYSQIVNDFQKGDIAEGYSVSREKKESFPLTVTSAQKNPTAFYLCASSTQGWGLESYNEQFFGPGTRLTVL.